This TCR beta chain was sequenced for a study of blood T cell repertoires in COVID-19. Profiled with immunoSEQ multiplex PCR; TCRdb holds only in-frame clones, not every one. Of about 190,000 clones listed, around 83% are singletons. Germline V gene lookup returns CDR1 SQVTM and CDR2 ANQGSEA. The CDR3 runs 14 residues. V lost 6 bases, J lost 8 bases, and 22 bases lay in between. The receptor was derived from a woman at least 80 years old with acute or convalescent COVID-19. The sequenced material came from peripheral blood. The chain links TRBV29-1 to TRBJ1-2, with D possibly matching TRBD1 (5 bases). The CDR3 here is CSVDVAEGKYGYTF. For the CDR3, the DNA is TGCAGCGTCGACGTCGCGGAGGGGAAATACGGCTACACCTTC.